This T cell receptor (beta chain) is drawn from a study of T cell clonotyping in hematopoietic cell transplantation. Study context: Recipient samples before transplant were obtained post-cytoreduction.

Study outcomes and limitations: After transplant, recipient diversity fell while pathologically expanded clonotypes grew through day 180. Few recipient clonotypes overlapped donors; over 95% were de novo at given depth. Higher Inverse Simpson Index values in graft donor and pretransplant recipient predicted broader posttransplant TCR diversity.

Time point here: recipient sample about 28 days before transplant, after cytoreduction. This clone was seen a few times. Its antigen is unidentified. This CDR3 has 13 residues. In germline, CDR1 is LNHDA, CDR2 SQIVND (reference sequence). Trimming removed 1 base from V and 5 bases from J, with 8 bases in between. TCRdb keeps only in-frame clones here, not all; method: immunoSEQ multiplex PCR. In the table there are some 30,000 clones, around 70% of which are singletons. The V call is TRBV19, the J call TRBJ1-1; D gene unclear. Sequenced here: peripheral blood mononuclear cells, sampled before stem cell transplant. The receptor was derived from a man in his fifties or sixties with myelodysplastic syndrome. Some clones in this sample may be carry-over from other donors' samples. The CDR3 is CASSIGVGTEAFF. The CDR3 region has the DNA TGTGCCAGTAGTATAGGAGTGGGTACTGAAGCTTTCTTT.